The subject of this entry is one T cell receptor beta chain. Its antigen is unidentified. This record belongs to a study of OX40 agonist ivuxolimab in advanced cancers. On the study more broadly: Patients got intravenous ivuxolimab at 0.01 to 10 mg/kg every 2 weeks. Partial responses were seen in three patients, one with hepatocellular carcinoma and two with cutaneous melanoma.

There are 15 residues in the CDR3. The germline CDR1 and CDR2 sequences are MNHNS and SASEGT. The germline V and J ends were trimmed by 2 bases and 0 bases, with 8 bases remaining between them. Sequenced by immunoSEQ multiplex PCR; TCRdb stores in-frame clones only, minus some. Among tens of thousands of clones listed, roughly nine tenths were seen once. Study-level findings and limits: Dose levels from 0.1 to 3.0 mg/kg saw CD4+ and CD8+ blood T cells expand clonally by week 6. Expanded clones tended on average to be more numerous among CD8+ T cells than CD4+.

Sequences were derived from CD4+ or CD8+ T cells sorted from blood, sampled in a trial of the OX40 agonist ivuxolimab. The chain is built from TRBV6-1 and TRBJ1-3; D is uncertain. This clonotype was obtained from an adult with an advanced solid tumor such as melanoma, head and neck, liver or kidney cancer. In DNA form, the CDR3 reads TGTGCCAGCAGTGAAAGTAGGGCCTCTGGAAACACCATATATTTT. Protein: CASSESRASGNTIYF.